What follows describes a single TCR beta chain. The antigen remains unidentified. V lost 5 bases, J lost 7 bases, and 22 bases lay in between. Germline CDR1 reads SGHTA; CDR2 reads FQGNSA. The CDR3 loop spans 16 amino acids. It was with a sample-barcoded 5' primer and a J-beta primer mix that a second PCR of about 6 to 12 cycles was run. TCRdb passed the 5' RACE reads through MiXCR, listing each CDR3 protein once. Of around 520,000 distinct CDR3 sequences in the sample, about 28% were seen once. This sample was included in a study of blood T cells in healthy people across ages. General study findings and limits: Fewer expanded clones and more diversity marked long-lived versus aged donors. Roughly linear age-related decline in beta diversity appeared, significant by age approximately 41.

The same specimen was also included in a second study, on T cells of mothers and their children. That study adds: The study obtained over 8 million TCR beta CDR3 reads per mother and a few million per child.

V usage is TRBV7-2 and J usage is TRBJ2-3; D is perhaps TRBD1 or TRBD2 (7 bases each). This clonotype was obtained from a boy aged 2-9 years in good health. The material sequenced was blood. The CDR3 reads CASSGRGGARTNTQYF. CDR3 in DNA: TGTGCCAGCAGCGGCAGGGGGGGGGCAAGAACAAATACGCAGTATTTT. Full variable domain (remainder filled in from reference TRBV7-2 and TRBJ2-3): GAGVSQSPSNKVTEKGKDVELRCDPISGHTALYWYRQSLGQGLEFLIYFQGNSAPDKSGLPSDRFSAERTGGSVSTLTIQRTQQEDSAVYLCASSGRGGARTNTQYFGPGTRLTVL.